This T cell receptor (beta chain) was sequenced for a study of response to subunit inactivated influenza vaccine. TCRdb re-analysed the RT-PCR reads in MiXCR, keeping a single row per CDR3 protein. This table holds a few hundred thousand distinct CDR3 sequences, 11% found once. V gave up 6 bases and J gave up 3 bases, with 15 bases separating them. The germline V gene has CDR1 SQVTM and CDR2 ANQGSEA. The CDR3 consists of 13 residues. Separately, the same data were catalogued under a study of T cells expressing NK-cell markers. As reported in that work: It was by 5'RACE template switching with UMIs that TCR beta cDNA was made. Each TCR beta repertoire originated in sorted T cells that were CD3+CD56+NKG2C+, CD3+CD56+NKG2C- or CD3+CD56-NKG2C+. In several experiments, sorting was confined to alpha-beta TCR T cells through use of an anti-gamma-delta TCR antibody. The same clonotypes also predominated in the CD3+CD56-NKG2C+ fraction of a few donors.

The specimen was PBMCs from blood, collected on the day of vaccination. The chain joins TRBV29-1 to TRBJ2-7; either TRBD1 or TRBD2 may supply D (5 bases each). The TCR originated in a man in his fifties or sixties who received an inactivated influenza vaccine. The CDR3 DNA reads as TGCAGCGTCCAGGACGGGACCCACTACGAGCAGTACTTC. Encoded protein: CSVQDGTHYEQYF.